Listed below are T cell receptor beta chains from one sample, sequenced in a study of technical replicates of blood from a handful of donors. Data came from immunoSEQ multiplex PCR; TCRdb stores just in-frame clones and leaves some out. The table records 79,000 or so clones, approximately 91% of them present only once. Sequenced sample: T cells isolated from PBMCs. The source is a human donor in good health. The CDR3 runs from the conserved cysteine through the conserved F or W. The D gene is left open where the match is weak. Size is omitted from some rows. Given values are once, few, many or a class for expanded clones.

>.|TRBV5-1|TRBJ1-1|few
CASSLGQQMNTEAFF
TGCGCCAGCAGCTTGGGACAGCAAATGAACACTGAAGCTTTCTTT
>TRBD2|TRBV6-1|TRBJ2-1|.
CASSRAGGSYNEQFF
TGTGCCAGCAGTCGAGCGGGAGGGTCCTACAATGAGCAGTTCTTC
>TRBD2|TRBV30|TRBJ2-5|.
CAWNAGGETQYF
TGTGCCTGGAATGCGGGAGGAGAGACCCAGTACTTC
>.|TRBV28|TRBJ2-7|.
CASSDLEPYEQYF
TGTGCCAGCAGCGATCTGGAGCCCTACGAGCAGTACTTC
>TRBD2|TRBV5-1|TRBJ2-1|.
CASSLGTSGRFYNEQFF
TGCGCCAGCAGCTTGGGAACTAGCGGGAGATTCTACAATGAGCAGTTCTTC
>.|TRBV19|TRBJ1-4|once
CASSIDHREVVSEKLFF
TGTGCCAGTAGTATAGACCACCGAGAGGTGGTGAGCGAAAAACTGTTTTTT
>.|TRBV5-6|TRBJ1-1|.
CASSLVDGVDTEAFF
TGTGCCAGCAGCTTGGTGGACGGGGTAGACACTGAAGCTTTCTTT
>TRBD1|TRBV5-1|TRBJ1-1|.
CASSLAGTDLNTEAFF
TGCGCCAGCAGCTTGGCTGGGACAGACTTGAACACTGAAGCTTTCTTT
>.|TRBV28|TRBJ1-1|.
CASSSTDLRNTEAFF
TGTGCCAGCAGTTCGACTGACCTGAGGAACACTGAAGCTTTCTTT
>TRBD2|TRBV6-1|TRBJ2-3|.
CASSVSGRIDTQYF
TGTGCCAGCAGTGTTAGCGGGAGGATAGATACGCAGTATTTT
>TRBD2|TRBV15|TRBJ2-1|.
CATSRAGRLGPSGLAIF
TGTGCCACCAGCAGAGCTGGTCGGTTGGGCCCTAGCGGCCTGGCGATCTTC
>TRBD1|TRBV29-1|TRBJ1-2|.
CSAGTGGYGYTF
TGCAGCGCTGGAACAGGGGGCTATGGCTACACCTTC
>.|TRBV5-6|TRBJ2-7|.
CASTYGGYEQYF
TGTGCCAGCACCTACGGAGGTTACGAGCAGTACTTC
>.|TRBV13|TRBJ1-1|.
CASSPGERQNTEAFF
TGTGCCAGCAGCCCCGGGGAAAGGCAGAACACTGAAGCTTTCTTT
>.|TRBV5-1|TRBJ2-7|.
CASSGGTATYEQYF
TGCGCCAGCAGCGGCGGGACAGCAACCTACGAGCAGTACTTC
>.|TRBV9|TRBJ1-1|.
CASSVVGGLDTEAFF
TGTGCCAGCAGCGTAGTAGGGGGTTTGGACACTGAAGCTTTCTTT
>TRBD1|TRBV4-2|TRBJ1-1|.
CASSPTGGSTFF
TGTGCCAGCAGCCCGACAGGGGGTTCAACTTTCTTT
>TRBD2|TRBV7-9|TRBJ2-1|.
CASSAHSGRASYNEQFF
TGTGCCAGCAGCGCACATAGCGGGAGGGCTTCCTACAATGAGCAGTTCTTC
>TRBD1|TRBV4-1|TRBJ1-2|.
CASSQFGTEYGYTF
TGCGCCAGCAGCCAGTTCGGGACAGAATATGGCTACACCTTC
>.|TRBV28|TRBJ2-3|.
CATLEGAGNTDTQYF
TGTGCCACCCTCGAAGGGGCGGGAAACACAGATACGCAGTATTTT
>TRBD2|TRBV11-2|TRBJ2-2|.
CASSLEASGNTGELFF
TGTGCCAGCAGCTTAGAAGCTAGCGGGAACACCGGGGAGCTGTTTTTT
>TRBD2|TRBV11-1|TRBJ2-1|.
CASSSVRTSGDEQFF
TGTGCCAGCAGCTCCGTTAGGACTAGCGGGGATGAGCAGTTCTTC
>.|TRBV7-2|TRBJ1-4|.
CASSLARQGGRKLFF
TGTGCCAGCAGCTTAGCGAGGCAAGGGGGTAGGAAACTGTTTTTT
>.|TRBV11-2|TRBJ1-1|.
CASSTDRTEAFF
TGTGCCAGCAGCACAGACAGAACTGAAGCTTTCTTT
>.|TRBV9|TRBJ1-5|.
CASSVRARASQPQHF
TGTGCCAGCAGCGTCAGGGCTCGGGCTTCTCAGCCCCAGCATTTT
>TRBD1|TRBV5-1|TRBJ2-5|once
CASSSGQGGTQYF
TGCGCCAGCAGCTCCGGACAGGGAGGGACCCAGTACTTC
>.|TRBV28|TRBJ1-5|.
CASSLSYQPQHF
TGTGCCAGCAGTTTATCTTATCAGCCCCAGCATTTT
>TRBD1|TRBV27|TRBJ2-7|.
CASSLATGGTEQYF
TGTGCCAGCAGTTTAGCGACAGGGGGGACCGAGCAGTACTTC
>.|TRBV4-1|TRBJ2-7|.
CASSQDSTFADSSSYEQYF
TGCGCCAGCAGCCAAGATTCCACATTTGCGGACAGCTCTTCCTACGAGCAGTACTTC
>TRBD2|TRBV6-5|TRBJ2-1|once
CASSNREGRYNEQFF
TGTGCCAGCAGTAATCGGGAGGGCCGTTACAATGAGCAGTTCTTC
>.|TRBV4-2|TRBJ2-3|few
CASSQALLGGEDTQYF
TGTGCCAGCAGCCAAGCCCTCCTAGGGGGTGAAGATACGCAGTATTTT
>TRBD1|TRBV28|TRBJ1-2|.
CASTLTPGQGPYGYTF
TGTGCCAGCACCCTGACACCGGGACAGGGCCCCTATGGCTACACCTTC
>.|TRBV6-5|TRBJ1-2|.
CASSPSQGDGYTF
TGTGCCAGCAGTCCATCCCAGGGCGATGGCTACACCTTC
>TRBD1|TRBV28|TRBJ1-4|.
CASSSGTGADEKLFF
TGTGCCAGCAGTTCAGGCACAGGGGCGGATGAAAAACTGTTTTTT
>.|TRBV11-3|TRBJ1-4|.
CASSSSVATNEKLFF
TGTGCCAGCAGCTCGAGTGTTGCAACTAATGAAAAACTGTTTTTT
>.|TRBV4-1|TRBJ2-3|.
CASSPGVSSTDTQYF
TGCGCCAGCAGCCCCGGTGTCTCTAGCACAGATACGCAGTATTTT
>TRBD2|TRBV5-8|TRBJ2-7|.
CASSLEGTNYEQYF
TGTGCCAGCAGCTTGGAAGGGACTAACTACGAGCAGTACTTC
>.|TRBV19|TRBJ1-1|few
CASSMGRNTEAFF
TGTGCCAGTAGTATGGGCAGGAACACTGAAGCTTTCTTT
>.|TRBV11-2|TRBJ2-7|.
CASSHKTGVSYEQYF
TGTGCCAGCAGCCATAAGACGGGGGTATCCTACGAGCAGTACTTC
>TRBD2|TRBV19|TRBJ2-7|once
CASTPGGSYEQYF
TGTGCCAGTACCCCGGGAGGCTCCTACGAGCAGTACTTC
>.|TRBV7-9|TRBJ1-1|.
CASSLVGRVNTEAFF
TGTGCCAGCAGCTTAGTGGGTCGGGTGAACACTGAAGCTTTCTTT
>.|TRBV11-2|TRBJ2-7|.
CASSLGWHEQYF
TGTGCCAGCAGCTTAGGTTGGCACGAGCAGTACTTC
>.|TRBV9|TRBJ1-2|.
CASSVTGTGTYGYTF
TGTGCCAGCAGCGTAACCGGCACAGGGACGTATGGCTACACCTTC